This TCR beta chain was found in a study of T-cell reconstitution after alpha-beta-depleted transplantation in children. Library preparation (for TCRbeta) was performed with unique molecular identifiers. TCRdb re-called the PCR reads through MiXCR, storing one row per CDR3 protein. The sample consists of 450,000 to 600,000 distinct CDR3 sequences, approximately 29% of them appearing once. V lost 2 bases to trimming and J lost 9 bases; unmatched junction nucleotides: 7. This CDR3 comprises 15 residues. The germline V gene encodes CDR1 SGHRS and CDR2 YFSETQ. The starting material was PBMCs from the stem cell graft donor, obtained from the stem cell graft. J is TRBJ2-1 and V is TRBV5-1; 11 bases match TRBD1. The sequence was obtained from a human donor who donated a stem cell graft to a child with aplastic anemia. The DNA for the CDR3 is TGCGCCAGCAGCTTTAGAGGACAGGGGGCAACTGAGCAGTTCTTC. Protein sequence: CASSFRGQGATEQFF.